This entry describes one TCR beta chain. The sample comes from a study of blood T cell repertoires in COVID-19. Sequenced by immunoSEQ multiplex PCR; TCRdb stores in-frame clones only, minus some. The top ten clones hold roughly 30% of a sample with under 65,000 clones, 75% to 90% of them seen once. V was clipped by 5 bases and J by 4 bases; unmatched bases: 8. Looked up from germline, CDR1 is PRHDT and CDR2 is FYEKMQ (reference sequence). The CDR3 consists of 15 residues. J is TRBJ2-3 and V is TRBV13; TRBD2 matches at 8 bases. Sequencing input: peripheral blood. The receptor was derived from a man aged 60 to 69 with COVID-19, enrolled during active disease. The CDR3 here is CASSLRLASPDTQYF. The CDR3 DNA is TGTGCCAGCAGCCTCCGACTAGCGAGTCCAGATACGCAGTATTTT.